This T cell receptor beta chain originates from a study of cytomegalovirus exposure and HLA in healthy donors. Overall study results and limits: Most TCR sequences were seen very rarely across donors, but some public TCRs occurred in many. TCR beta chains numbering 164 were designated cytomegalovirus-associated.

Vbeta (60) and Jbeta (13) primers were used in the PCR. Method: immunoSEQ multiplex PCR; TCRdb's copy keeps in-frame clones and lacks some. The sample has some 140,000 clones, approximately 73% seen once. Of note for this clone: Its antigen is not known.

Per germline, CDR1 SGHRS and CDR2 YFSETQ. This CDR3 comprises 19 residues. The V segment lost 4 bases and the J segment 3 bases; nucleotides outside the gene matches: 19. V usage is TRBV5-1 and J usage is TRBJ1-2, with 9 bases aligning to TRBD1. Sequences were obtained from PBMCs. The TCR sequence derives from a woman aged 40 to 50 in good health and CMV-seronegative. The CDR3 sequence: CASSPRTGAADGRDYGYTF. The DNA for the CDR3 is TGCGCCAGCAGCCCGCGGACAGGGGCTGCCGACGGGAGGGACTATGGCTACACCTTC.